The sample holds many counts of the clone carrying this T cell receptor beta chain. This sample was included in a study of T cells in Graves' hyperthyroidism and ophthalmopathy. Amplification of TCR beta CDR3 regions was performed using RNA transcripts as template. TCR CDR3 regions were first amplified by RT-PCR with HTBI primers. TCRdb re-derived calls from the multiplex PCR reads in MiXCR, one entry per CDR3 protein. The sample records 700,000 to 850,000 distinct CDR3 sequences, around a third being singletons. Trimming took off 4 bases at V and 1 base at J, with 10 bases between the two ends. This CDR3 has 13 amino acids. Germline CDR1 is DFQATT and CDR2 is SNEGSKA (reference sequence).

The J gene is TRBJ1-1, the V gene TRBV20-1, with D perhaps matching TRBD1 (6 bases). The clonotype comes from a woman between 40 and 55 years old with Graves' hyperthyroidism. Input material: blood. The CDR3, as DNA: TGCAGTGCTACGGACAGAAGGAACACTGAAGCTTTCTTT. Its protein is CSATDRRNTEAFF.